The clone carrying this T cell receptor (beta chain) has ten or more counts. The antigen is not known. The data were taken from a study of T cells in Graves' hyperthyroidism and ophthalmopathy. Whole-study context: Before any treatment, at initial diagnosis, peripheral blood was collected. Regarding the study as a whole: Median prediction lead before ophthalmopathy onset was 6.5 months with the model. In the analysis, a 13 V-J model separated ophthalmopathy from stable hyperthyroidism.

CDR1 is SGHDT, CDR2 YYEEEE, per germline. The V gene end was trimmed by 5 bases and the J gene end by 10 bases; junction bases not matched to a gene: 14. CDR3 length: 15 amino acids. There were TCR beta CDR3 regions amplified from RNA transcripts. First-round RT-PCR of the TCR CDR3 relied on the HTBI primer set. In TCRdb, the multiplex PCR reads were re-called with MiXCR into one record per CDR3 protein. In the table there are about 580,000 distinct CDR3 sequences, about 15% of which are singletons. This chain links TRBV5-6 with TRBJ2-1; 8 bases match TRBD2. Input material: blood. The origin of this receptor is a woman in her 30s with Graves' hyperthyroidism that later progressed to Graves' ophthalmopathy. CDR3 DNA: TGTGCCAGCAGTGCTTACTTACTAGCGGAAGTAGAGCAGTTCTTC. Its translation is CASSAYLLAEVEQFF.